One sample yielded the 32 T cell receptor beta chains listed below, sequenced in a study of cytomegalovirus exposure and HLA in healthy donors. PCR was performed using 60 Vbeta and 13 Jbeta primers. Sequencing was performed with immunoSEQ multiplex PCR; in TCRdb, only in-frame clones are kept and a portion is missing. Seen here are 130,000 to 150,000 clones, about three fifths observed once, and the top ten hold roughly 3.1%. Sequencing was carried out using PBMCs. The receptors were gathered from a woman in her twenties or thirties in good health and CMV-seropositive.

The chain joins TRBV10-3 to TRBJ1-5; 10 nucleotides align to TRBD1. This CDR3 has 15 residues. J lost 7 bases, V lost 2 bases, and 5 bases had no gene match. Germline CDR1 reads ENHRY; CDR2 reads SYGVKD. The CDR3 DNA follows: TGTGCCATCAGTGAGGACAGGGGGCGAAACCAGCCCCAGCATTTT. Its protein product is CAISEDRGRNQPQHF.

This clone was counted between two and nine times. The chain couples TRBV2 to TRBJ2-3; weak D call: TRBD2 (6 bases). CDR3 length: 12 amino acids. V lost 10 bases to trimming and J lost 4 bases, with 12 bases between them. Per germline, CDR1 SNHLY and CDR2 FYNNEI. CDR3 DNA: TGTGCCACCACCGGGGGATCAGATACGCAGTATTTT. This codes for CATTGGSDTQYF. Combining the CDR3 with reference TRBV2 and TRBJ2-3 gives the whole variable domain EPEVTQTPSHQVTQMGQEVILRCVPISNHLYFYWYRQILGQKVEFLVSFYNNEISEKSEIFDDQFSVERPDGSNFTLKIRSTKLEDSAMYFCATTGGSDTQYFGPGTRLTVL.

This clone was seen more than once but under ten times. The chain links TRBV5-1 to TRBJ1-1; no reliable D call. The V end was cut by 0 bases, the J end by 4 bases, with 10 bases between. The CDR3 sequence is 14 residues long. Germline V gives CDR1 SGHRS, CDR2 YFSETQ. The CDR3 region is CASSLVGESTEAFF. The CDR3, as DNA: TGCGCCAGCAGCTTGGTTGGGGAGAGCACTGAAGCTTTCTTT.

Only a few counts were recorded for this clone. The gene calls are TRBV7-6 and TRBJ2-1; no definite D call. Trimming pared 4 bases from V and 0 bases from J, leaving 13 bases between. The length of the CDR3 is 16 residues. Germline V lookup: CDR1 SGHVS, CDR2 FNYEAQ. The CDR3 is CASSSGPGASYNEQFF. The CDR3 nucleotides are TGTGCCAGCAGCTCAGGCCCTGGCGCCTCCTACAATGAGCAGTTCTTC. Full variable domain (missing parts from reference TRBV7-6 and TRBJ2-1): GAGVSQSPRYKVTKRGQDVALRCDPISGHVSLYWYRQALGQGPEFLTYFNYEAQQDKSGLPNDRFSAERPEGSISTLTIQRTEQRDSAMYRCASSSGPGASYNEQFFGPGTRLTVL.

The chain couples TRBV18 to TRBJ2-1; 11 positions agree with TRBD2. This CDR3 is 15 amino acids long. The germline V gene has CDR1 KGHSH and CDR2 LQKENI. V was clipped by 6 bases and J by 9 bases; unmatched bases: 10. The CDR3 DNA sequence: TGTGCCAGCTCCTTTACTAGCGGGAGCTTGGGTGAGCAGTTCTTC. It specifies CASSFTSGSLGEQFF.

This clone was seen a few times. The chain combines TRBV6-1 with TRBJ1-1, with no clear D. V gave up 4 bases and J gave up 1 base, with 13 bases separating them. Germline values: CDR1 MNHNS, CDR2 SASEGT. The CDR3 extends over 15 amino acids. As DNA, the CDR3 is TGTGCCAGCAGTGCCTTGAGGGCAGCGAACACTGAAGCTTTCTTT. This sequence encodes CASSALRAANTEAFF.

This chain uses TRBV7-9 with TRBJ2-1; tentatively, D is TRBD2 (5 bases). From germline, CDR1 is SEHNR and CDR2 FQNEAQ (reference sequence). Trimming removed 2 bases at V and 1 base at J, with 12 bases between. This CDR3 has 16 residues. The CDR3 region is CASSLPGGVSYNEQFF. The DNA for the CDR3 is TGTGCCAGCAGCTTACCCGGAGGTGTTTCCTACAATGAGCAGTTCTTC.

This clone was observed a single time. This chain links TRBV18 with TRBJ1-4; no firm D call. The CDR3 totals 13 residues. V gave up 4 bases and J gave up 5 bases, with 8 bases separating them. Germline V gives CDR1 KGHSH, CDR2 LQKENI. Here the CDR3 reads CASSHGGNEKLFF. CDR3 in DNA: TGTGCCAGCTCACACGGAGGGAATGAAAAACTGTTTTTT.

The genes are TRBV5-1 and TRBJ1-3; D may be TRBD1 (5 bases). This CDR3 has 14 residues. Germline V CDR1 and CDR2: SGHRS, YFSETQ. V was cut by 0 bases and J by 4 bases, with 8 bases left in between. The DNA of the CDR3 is TGCGCCAGCAGCTTGGCAGGGTACGGAAACACCATATATTTT. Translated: CASSLAGYGNTIYF.

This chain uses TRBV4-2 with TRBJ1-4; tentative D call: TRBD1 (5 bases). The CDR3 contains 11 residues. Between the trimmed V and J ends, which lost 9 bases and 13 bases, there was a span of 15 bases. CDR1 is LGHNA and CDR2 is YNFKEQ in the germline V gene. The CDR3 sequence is CASWSGQILFF. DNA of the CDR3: TGTGCCAGTTGGTCAGGGCAGATACTGTTTTTT.

The CDR3 sequence is CASSLDWDRGYMNTEAFF. The CDR3 DNA is TGTGCCAGCAGCTTAGATTGGGACAGGGGATACATGAACACTGAAGCTTTCTTT. V is TRBV7-8 and J is TRBJ1-1, with 10 bases fitting TRBD1. The V gene's germline CDR1 is SGHVS and CDR2 FQNEAQ. The V and J ends lost 1 base and 0 bases, in that order; junction bases with no gene match: 8. The CDR3 has 18 amino acids. The full variable domain, completed using reference TRBV7-8 and TRBJ1-1, is GAGVSQSPRYKVAKRGQDVALRCDPISGHVSLFWYQQALGQGPEFLTYFQNEAQLDKSGLPSDRFFAERPEGSVSTLKIQRTQQEDSAVYLCASSLDWDRGYMNTEAFFGQGTRLTVV.

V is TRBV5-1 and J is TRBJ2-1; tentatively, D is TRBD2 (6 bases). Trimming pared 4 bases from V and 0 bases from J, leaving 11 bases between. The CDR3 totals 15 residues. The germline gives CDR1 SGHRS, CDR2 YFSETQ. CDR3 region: CASSGDSSSYNEQFF. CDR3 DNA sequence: TGCGCCAGCAGCGGGGACTCGTCCTCCTACAATGAGCAGTTCTTC.

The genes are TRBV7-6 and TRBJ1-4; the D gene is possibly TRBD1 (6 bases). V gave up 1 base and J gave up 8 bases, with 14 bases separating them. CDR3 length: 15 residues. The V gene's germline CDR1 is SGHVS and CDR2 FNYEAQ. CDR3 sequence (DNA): TGTGCCAGCAGCTTAGTAGGGGGGGCTCCGGAAAAACTGTTTTTT. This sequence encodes CASSLVGGAPEKLFF.

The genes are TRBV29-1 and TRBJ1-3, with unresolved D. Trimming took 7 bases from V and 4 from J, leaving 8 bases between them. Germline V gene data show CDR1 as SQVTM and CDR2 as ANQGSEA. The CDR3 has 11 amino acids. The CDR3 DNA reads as TGCAGCGCCACGCTAGGAAACACCATATATTTT. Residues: CSATLGNTIYF.

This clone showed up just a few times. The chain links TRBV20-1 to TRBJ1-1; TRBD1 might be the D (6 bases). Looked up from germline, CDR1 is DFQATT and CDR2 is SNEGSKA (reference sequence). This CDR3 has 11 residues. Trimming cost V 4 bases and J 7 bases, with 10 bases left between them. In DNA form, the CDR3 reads TGCAGTGCTATCCCGGACAGTGAAGCTTTCTTT. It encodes CSAIPDSEAFF.

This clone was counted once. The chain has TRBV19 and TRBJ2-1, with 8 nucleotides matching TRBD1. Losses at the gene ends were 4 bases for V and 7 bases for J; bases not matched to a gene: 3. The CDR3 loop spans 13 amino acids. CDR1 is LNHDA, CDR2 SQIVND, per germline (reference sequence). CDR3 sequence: CASSTTGGNEQFF. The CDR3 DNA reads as TGTGCCAGTAGTACCACAGGGGGGAATGAGCAGTTCTTC.

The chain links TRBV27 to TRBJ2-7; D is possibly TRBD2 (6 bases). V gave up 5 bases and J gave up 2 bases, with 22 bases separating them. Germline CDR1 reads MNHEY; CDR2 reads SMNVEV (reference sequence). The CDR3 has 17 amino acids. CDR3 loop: CASSSSAGRDRTYEQYF. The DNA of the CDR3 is TGTGCCAGCAGTAGTAGTGCGGGGCGGGACCGGACCTACGAGCAGTACTTC.

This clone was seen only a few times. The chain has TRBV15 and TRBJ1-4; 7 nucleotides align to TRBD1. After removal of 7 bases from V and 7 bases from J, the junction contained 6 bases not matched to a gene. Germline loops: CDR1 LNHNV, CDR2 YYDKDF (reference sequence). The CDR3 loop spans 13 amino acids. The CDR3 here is CATNDRVGEKLFF. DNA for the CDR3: TGTGCCACCAATGACAGGGTGGGTGAAAAACTGTTTTTT.

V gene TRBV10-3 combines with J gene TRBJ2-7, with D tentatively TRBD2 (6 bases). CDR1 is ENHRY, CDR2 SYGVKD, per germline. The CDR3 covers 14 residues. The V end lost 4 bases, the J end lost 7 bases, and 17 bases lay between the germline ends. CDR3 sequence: CAISGVGGVGEQYF. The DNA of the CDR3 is TGTGCCATCAGTGGCGTAGGAGGGGTAGGAGAGCAGTACTTC.

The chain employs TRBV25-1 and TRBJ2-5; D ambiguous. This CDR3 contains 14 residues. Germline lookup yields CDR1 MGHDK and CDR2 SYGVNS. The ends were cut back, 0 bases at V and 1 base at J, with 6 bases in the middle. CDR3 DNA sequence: TGTGCCAGCAGTGAATATAAGCCCCAAGAGACCCAGTACTTC. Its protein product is CASSEYKPQETQYF.

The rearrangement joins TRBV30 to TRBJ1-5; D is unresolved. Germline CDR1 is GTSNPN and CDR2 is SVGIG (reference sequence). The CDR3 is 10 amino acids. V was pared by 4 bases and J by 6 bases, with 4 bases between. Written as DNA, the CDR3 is TGTGCCTGGATCCGTCAGCCCCAGCATTTT. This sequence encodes CAWIRQPQHF. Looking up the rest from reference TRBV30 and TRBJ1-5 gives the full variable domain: SQTIHQWPATLVQPVGSPLSLECTVEGTSNPNLYWYRQAAGRGLQLLFYSVGIGQISSEVPQNLSASRPQDRQFILSSKKLLLSDSGFYLCAWIRQPQHFGDGTRLSIL.

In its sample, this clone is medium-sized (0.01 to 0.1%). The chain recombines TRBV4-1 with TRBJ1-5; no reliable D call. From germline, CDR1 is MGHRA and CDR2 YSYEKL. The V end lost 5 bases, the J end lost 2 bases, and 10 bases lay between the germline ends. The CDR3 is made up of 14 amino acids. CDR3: CASSIGEGNQPQHF. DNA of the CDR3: TGCGCCAGCAGCATTGGCGAGGGCAATCAGCCCCAGCATTTT.

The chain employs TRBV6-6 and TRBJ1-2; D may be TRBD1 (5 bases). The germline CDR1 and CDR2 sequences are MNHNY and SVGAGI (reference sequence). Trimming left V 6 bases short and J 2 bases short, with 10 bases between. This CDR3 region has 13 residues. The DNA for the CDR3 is TGTGCCAGCAGCTCCAGACAGAACTATGGCTACACCTTC. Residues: CASSSRQNYGYTF.

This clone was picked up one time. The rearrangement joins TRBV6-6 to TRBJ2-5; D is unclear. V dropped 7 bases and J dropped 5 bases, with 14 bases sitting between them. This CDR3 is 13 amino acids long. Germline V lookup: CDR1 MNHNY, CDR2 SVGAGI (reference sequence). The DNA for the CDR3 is TGTGCCAGCACCCACCCTGGTGGCGAGACCCAGTACTTC. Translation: CASTHPGGETQYF.

The CDR3 DNA reads TGCGCCAGCAGCTCAGGACAGTATAATGAAAAACTGTTTTTT. Protein sequence: CASSSGQYNEKLFF. The V gene is TRBV5-1, the J gene TRBJ1-4, with a possible D match to TRBD1 (6 bases). The CDR3 runs to 14 residues. V lost 3 bases and J 4 bases, leaving 10 bases between the germline ends. The germline CDR1 and CDR2 sequences are SGHRS and YFSETQ.

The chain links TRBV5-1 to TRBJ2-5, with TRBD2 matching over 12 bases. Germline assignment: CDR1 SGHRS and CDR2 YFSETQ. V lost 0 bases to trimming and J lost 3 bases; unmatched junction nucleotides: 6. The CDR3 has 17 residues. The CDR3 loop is CASSLGWTSGNEETQYF. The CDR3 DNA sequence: TGCGCCAGCAGCTTGGGCTGGACTAGCGGGAACGAAGAGACCCAGTACTTC.

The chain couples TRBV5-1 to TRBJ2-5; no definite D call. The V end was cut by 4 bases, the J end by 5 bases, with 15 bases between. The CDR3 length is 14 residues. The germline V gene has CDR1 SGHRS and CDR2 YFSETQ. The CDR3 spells CASSPVFAAETQYF. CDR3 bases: TGCGCCAGCAGCCCAGTGTTTGCGGCGGAGACCCAGTACTTC.

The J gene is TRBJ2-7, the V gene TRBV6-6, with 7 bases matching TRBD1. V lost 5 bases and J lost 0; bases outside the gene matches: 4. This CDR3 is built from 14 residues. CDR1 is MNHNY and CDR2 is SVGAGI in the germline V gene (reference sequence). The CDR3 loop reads CASSPRDSSYEQYF. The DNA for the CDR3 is TGTGCCAGCAGTCCTCGGGACAGCTCCTACGAGCAGTACTTC.

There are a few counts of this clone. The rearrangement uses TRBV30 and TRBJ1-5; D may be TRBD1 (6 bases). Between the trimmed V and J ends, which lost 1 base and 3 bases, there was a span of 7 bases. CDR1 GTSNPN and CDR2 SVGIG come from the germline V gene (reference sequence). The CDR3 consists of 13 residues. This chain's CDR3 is CAWSGQANQPQHF. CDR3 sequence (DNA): TGTGCCTGGAGTGGACAGGCCAATCAGCCCCAGCATTTT.

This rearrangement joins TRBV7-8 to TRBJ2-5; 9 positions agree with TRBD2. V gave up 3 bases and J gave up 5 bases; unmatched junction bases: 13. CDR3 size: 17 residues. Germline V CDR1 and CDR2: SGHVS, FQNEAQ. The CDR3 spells CASSLRVAGVNWETQYF. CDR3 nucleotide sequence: TGTGCCAGCAGCTTGAGGGTAGCGGGAGTGAATTGGGAGACCCAGTACTTC.

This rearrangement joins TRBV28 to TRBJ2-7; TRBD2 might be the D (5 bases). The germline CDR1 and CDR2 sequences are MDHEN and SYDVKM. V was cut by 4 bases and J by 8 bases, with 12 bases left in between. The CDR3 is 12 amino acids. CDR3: CASSWIRGKQYF. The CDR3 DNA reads TGTGCCAGCAGTTGGATCAGAGGGAAGCAGTACTTC. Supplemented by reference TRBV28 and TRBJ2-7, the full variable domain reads DVKVTQSSRYLVKRTGEKVFLECVQDMDHENMFWYRQDPGLGLRLIYFSYDVKMKEKGDIPEGYSVSREKKERFSLILESASTNQTSMYLCASSWIRGKQYFGPGTRLTVT.

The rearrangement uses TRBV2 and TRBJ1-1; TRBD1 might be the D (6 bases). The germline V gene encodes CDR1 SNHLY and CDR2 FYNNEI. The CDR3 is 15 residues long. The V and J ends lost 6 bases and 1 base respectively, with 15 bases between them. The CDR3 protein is CASRRTAWTNTEAFF. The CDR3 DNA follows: TGTGCCAGCAGGAGGACAGCCTGGACGAACACTGAAGCTTTCTTT.